This record looks at one TCR beta chain sequence and its context. This clonotype was picked up many times. Its antigen is unknown. No base quality values were provided; no much bigger clone lies one nucleotide off. V is trimmed back by 4 bases and J by 5 bases, and the junction contains 8 bases that no gene match accounts for. From cysteine to phenylalanine, the CDR3 is 15 amino acids long. The DNA shown is the 45-base CDR3, in frame from base 1. CDR1 and CDR2, looked up from the germline V gene, are MNHEY and SVGAGI. These data belong to a study of human T cells and chemical hapten exposure (dated by TCRdb to the early 2020s). Study-wide context: For sensitization, 2% DPC in acetone was applied to a 2 cm by 2 cm area of upper inner arm skin. Patients additionally received weekly therapeutic DPC doses to the scalp throughout the approximately 22-week study period. Patch tests used Finn chambers with 0.01% DPC on the upper back, scored after 6 days by International Contact Dermatitis Research Group standards. The patient cohort, mostly female, included alopecia areata with under or over 50% scalp involvement, alopecia totalis and alopecia universalis. The libraries were sequenced as a pool, and the TCR yield per sample differed mostly because of small variations in library volumes within the pool. The study tracked peripheral blood TCR repertoire changes in vivo during primary and secondary sensitization to the hapten diphenylcyclopropenone (DPC) in alopecia patients. Blood samples were taken from patients before sensitization (week 0) and at 2, 6 and about 24 weeks after DPC sensitization. Approximately 28 alopecia patients gave blood for TCR sequencing at one to four time points (pre-sensitization, 2, 6 and 24 weeks).

The paper as a whole reports these results and caveats: DPC sensitization did not change the number of TCRs with a frequency above 1 in 1000, and there was no evidence of changes in global repertoire structure. Because all patients had alopecia, a presumed autoimmune disease, the immune response of the patients might differ from that of healthy individuals. After repeated subsampling, the strength of the expansion versus patch-test correlation and the threshold at which it became significant changed. Expanded TCRs formed significantly more large CDR3 similarity clusters than pre-sensitization or healthy control sets, consistent with antigen-driven responses. A positive correlation was found between the number of PT1 expanded TCRs and patch test score, with significance reached at thresholds 8, 16 and 32 but not 4.

Library generation was performed with RACE. The data were produced on a NextSeq 500. Library preparation attached unique molecular identifiers to individual cDNA molecules for quantitative, reproducible TCR counting. From each blood RNA sample, both TCR alpha and TCR beta chains were sequenced. On the authors' methods: The median number of TCRs per sample was some 100,000, ranging from roughly 23,224 to 690,600. V, J and CDR3 annotation of the TCR reads was carried out using the Decombinator software suite. For PS versus PT1 abundance plots, all samples were subsampled to the same number of TCRs (28,000). TCRs were defined as expanded if absent before sensitization and observed at least eight times at the 2-week time point. TCRdb applied fastp at Q25 and MiXCR to the public reads, then kept only in-frame beta chains. Identical CDR3 protein sequences are pooled into one entry, listed with their most common genes and DNA. TCRdb, not the original authors, processed these V and J calls. Counted in this sample were 50,000 to 65,000 distinct CDR3 sequences; roughly 6.7% of them appeared once. The top ten clones comprise about 1.5% of the sample.

Taken with the paper, the label for time point translates to: pre-sensitization, week 0. This specimen's treatment or condition label, interpreted: therapeutic diphenylcyclopropenone sensitization with weekly scalp DPC. At each patch-test visit, blood was drawn before the patch test was applied. To be eligible, patients had to be aged 18 to 70, diagnosed with alopecia and judged suitable for DPC therapy, while pregnant patients were excluded. Total RNA was extracted from unfractionated whole blood collected in Tempus Blood RNA tubes. The source was whole blood, collected in connection with sensitization to the hapten diphenylcyclopropenone (DPC). This receptor was obtained from a woman aged 25 to 39 with alopecia areata. Some clones in this sample may be carry-over from other donors' samples. The rearranged chain carries TRBV6-5 and TRBJ1-1; TRBD1 aligns with 9 central bases. The DNA sequence reads TGTGCCAGCAGTTCCTCGGGACAGGGCCGGACTGAAGCTTTCTTT. Its protein is CASSSSGQGRTEAFF.